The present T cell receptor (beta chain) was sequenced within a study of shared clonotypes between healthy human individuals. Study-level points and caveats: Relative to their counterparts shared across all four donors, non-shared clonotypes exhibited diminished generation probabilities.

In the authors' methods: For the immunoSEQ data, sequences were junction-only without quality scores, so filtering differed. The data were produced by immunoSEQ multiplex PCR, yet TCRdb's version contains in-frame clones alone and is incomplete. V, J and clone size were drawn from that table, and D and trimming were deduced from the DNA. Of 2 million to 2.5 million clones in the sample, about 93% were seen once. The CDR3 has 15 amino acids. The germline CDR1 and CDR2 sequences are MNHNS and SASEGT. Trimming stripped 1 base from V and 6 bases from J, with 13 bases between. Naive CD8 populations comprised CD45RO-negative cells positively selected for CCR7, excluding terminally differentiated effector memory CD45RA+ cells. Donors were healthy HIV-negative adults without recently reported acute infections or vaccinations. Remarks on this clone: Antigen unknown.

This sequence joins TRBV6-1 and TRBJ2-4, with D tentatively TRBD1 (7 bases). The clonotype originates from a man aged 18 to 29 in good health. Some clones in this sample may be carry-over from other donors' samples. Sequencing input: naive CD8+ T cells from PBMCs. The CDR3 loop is CASSEGQGGGNIQYF. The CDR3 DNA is TGTGCCAGCAGTGAAGGGCAGGGGGGAGGAAACATTCAGTACTTC.